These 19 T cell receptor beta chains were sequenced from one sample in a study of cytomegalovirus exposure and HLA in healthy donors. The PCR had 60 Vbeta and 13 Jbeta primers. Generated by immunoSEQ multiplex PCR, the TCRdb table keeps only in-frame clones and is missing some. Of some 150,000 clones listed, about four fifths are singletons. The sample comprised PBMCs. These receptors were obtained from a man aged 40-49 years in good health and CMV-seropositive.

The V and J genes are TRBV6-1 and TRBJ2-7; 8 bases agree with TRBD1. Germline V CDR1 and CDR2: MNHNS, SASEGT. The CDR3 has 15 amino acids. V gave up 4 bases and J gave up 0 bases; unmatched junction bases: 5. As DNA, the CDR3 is TGTGCCAGCAGTGCACGACAGGGGAGCTCCTACGAGCAGTACTTC. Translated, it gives CASSARQGSSYEQYF.

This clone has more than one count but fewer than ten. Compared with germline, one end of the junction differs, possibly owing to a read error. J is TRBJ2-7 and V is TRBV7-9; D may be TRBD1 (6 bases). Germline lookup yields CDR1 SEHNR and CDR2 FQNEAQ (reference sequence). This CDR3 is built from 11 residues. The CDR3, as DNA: TGTTCCAGCAGCTTACAGGGCGAGCAGTACTTC. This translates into CSSSLQGEQYF.

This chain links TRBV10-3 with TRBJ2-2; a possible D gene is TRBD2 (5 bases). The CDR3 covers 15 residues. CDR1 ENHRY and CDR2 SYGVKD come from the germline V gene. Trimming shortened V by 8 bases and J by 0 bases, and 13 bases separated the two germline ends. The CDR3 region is CAIHRAAANTGELFF. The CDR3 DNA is TGTGCCATCCACAGAGCGGCAGCGAACACCGGGGAGCTGTTTTTT.

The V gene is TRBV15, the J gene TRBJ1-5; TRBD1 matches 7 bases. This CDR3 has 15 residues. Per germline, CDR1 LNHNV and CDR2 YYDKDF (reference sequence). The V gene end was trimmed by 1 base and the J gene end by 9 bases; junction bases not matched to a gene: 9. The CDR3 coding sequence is TGTGCCACCAGCAGAGGAGTCCAGGGGGATCGGCCCCAGCATTTT. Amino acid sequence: CATSRGVQGDRPQHF.

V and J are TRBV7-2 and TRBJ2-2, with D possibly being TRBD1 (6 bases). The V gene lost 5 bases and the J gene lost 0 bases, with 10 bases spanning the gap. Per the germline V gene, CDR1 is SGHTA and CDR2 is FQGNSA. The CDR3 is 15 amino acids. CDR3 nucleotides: TGTGCCAGCAGCGGTCGGACAGCGAACACCGGGGAGCTGTTTTTT. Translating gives CASSGRTANTGELFF.

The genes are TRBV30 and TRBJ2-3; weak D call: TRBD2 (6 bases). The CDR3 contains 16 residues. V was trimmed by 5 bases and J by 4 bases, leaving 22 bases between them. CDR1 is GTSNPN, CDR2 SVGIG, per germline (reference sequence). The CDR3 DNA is TGTGCCTGGGGAAGGGCCCGACTAGGGGTGCCAGATACGCAGTATTTT. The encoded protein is CAWGRARLGVPDTQYF.

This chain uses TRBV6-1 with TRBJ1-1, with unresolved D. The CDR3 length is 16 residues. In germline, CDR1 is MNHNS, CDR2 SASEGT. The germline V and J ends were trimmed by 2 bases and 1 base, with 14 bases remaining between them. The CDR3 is CASSELSQAPNTEAFF. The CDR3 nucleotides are TGTGCCAGCAGTGAATTATCCCAAGCCCCGAACACTGAAGCTTTCTTT.

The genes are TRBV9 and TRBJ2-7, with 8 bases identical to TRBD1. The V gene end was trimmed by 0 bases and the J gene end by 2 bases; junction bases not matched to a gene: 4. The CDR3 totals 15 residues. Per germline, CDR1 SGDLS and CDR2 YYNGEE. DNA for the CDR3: TGTGCCAGCAGCGTAGGAAGGGACAGGCCCTACGAGCAGTACTTC. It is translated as CASSVGRDRPYEQYF.

In DNA, the CDR3 is TGTGCCAGTAGCCCTGCTCGACAGTTTAATCAGCCCCAGCATTTT. Residues: CASSPARQFNQPQHF. The rearrangement uses TRBV19 and TRBJ1-5, with D possibly being TRBD1 (5 bases). The CDR3 has 15 amino acids. Per germline, CDR1 LNHDA and CDR2 SQIVND (reference sequence). The germline V and J ends were trimmed by 6 bases and 4 bases, with 16 bases remaining between them.

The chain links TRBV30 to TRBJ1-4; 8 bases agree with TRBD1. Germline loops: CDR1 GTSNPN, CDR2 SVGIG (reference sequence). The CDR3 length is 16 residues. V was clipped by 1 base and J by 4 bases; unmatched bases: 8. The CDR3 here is CAWSDGRGHGNEKLFF. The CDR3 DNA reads TGTGCCTGGAGTGACGGCAGGGGGCATGGTAATGAAAAACTGTTTTTT.

As DNA, the CDR3 is TGTGCCACGCGGGCCGACGCAGGGGGCTACACTGAAGCTTTCTTT. Translating gives CATRADAGGYTEAFF. The chain combines TRBV15 with TRBJ1-1; 8 positions agree with TRBD1. The V and J ends lost 9 bases and 3 bases, in that order; junction bases with no gene match: 12. The germline CDR1 and CDR2 sequences are LNHNV and YYDKDF (reference sequence). This CDR3 comprises 15 residues.

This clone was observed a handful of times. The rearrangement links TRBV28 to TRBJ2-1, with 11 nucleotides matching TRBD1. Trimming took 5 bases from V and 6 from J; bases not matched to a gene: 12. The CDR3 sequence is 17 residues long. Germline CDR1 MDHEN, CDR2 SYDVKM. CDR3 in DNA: TGTGCCAGCAGTCCACACGGGACAGGGGGATGGGGCAATGAGCAGTTCTTC. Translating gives CASSPHGTGGWGNEQFF.

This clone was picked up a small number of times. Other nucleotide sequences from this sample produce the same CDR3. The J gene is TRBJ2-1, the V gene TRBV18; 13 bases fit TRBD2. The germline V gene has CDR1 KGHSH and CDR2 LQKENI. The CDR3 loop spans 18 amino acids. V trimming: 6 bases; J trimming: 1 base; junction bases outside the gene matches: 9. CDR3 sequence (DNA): TGTGCCAGCTCGCTACTAGCGGGAGGGCCGGGTTCCTACAATGAGCAGTTCTTC. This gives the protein CASSLLAGGPGSYNEQFF.

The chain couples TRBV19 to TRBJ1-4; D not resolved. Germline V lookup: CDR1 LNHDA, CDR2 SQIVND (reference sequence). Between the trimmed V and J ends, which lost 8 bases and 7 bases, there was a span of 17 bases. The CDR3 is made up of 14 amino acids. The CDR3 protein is CASLNAPLGEKLFF. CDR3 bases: TGTGCCAGTCTCAATGCGCCCCTCGGTGAAAAACTGTTTTTT. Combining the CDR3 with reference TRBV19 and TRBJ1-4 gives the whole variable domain DGGITQSPKYLFRKEGQNVTLSCEQNLNHDAMYWYRQDPGQGLRLIYYSQIVNDFQKGDIAEGYSVSREKKESFPLTVTSAQKNPTAFYLCASLNAPLGEKLFFGSGTQLSVL.

For the CDR3, the DNA is TGTGCCAGCAGCTTCCTTCAGCGAGCCTACGAGCAGTACTTC. Amino acid sequence: CASSFLQRAYEQYF. The V gene is TRBV5-5, the J gene TRBJ2-7, with unresolved D. The CDR3 is made up of 14 amino acids. The germline V and J ends were trimmed by 2 bases and 2 bases, with 11 bases remaining between them. Looked up from germline, CDR1 is SGHKS and CDR2 is YYEKEE (reference sequence).

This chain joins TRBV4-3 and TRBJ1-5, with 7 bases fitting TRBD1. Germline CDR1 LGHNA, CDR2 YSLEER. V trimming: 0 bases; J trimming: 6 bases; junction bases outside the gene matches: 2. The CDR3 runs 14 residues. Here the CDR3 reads CASSQDRGPQPQHF. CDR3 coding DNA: TGCGCCAGCAGCCAAGATAGGGGGCCTCAGCCCCAGCATTTT.

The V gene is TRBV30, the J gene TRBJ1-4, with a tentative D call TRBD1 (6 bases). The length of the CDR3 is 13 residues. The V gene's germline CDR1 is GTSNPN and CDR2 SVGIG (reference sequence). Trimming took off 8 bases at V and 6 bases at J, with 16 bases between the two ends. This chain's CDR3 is CAGDSGVDEKLFF. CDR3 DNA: TGTGCCGGTGACTCAGGGGTAGATGAAAAACTGTTTTTT.

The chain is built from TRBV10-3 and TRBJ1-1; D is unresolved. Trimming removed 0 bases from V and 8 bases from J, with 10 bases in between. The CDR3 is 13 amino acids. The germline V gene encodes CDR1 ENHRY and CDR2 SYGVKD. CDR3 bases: TGTGCCATCAGTGAGTCCCAGGTGCAGGAAGCTTTCTTT. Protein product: CAISESQVQEAFF.

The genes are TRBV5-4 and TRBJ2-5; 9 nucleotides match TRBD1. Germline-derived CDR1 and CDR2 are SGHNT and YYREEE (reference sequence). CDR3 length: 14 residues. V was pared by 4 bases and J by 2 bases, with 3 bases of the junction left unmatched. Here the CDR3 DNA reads TGTGCCAGCAGCCCGGGACAGGGACAAGAGACCCAGTACTTC. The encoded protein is CASSPGQGQETQYF. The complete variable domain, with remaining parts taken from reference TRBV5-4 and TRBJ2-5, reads ETGVTQSPTHLIKTRGQQVTLRCSSQSGHNTVSWYQQALGQGPQFIFQYYREEENGRGNFPPRFSGLQFPNYSSELNVNALELDDSALYLCASSPGQGQETQYFGPGTRLLVL.